This record concerns one T cell receptor (beta chain) sequence. Its antigen is currently not known. No base quality information exists; no much larger clone differs at one position. The source of the sample is a study of siplizumab effects on memory and regulatory T cells (dated by TCRdb to between 2017 and 2020). Background for the entire study: The study examined how the anti-CD2 antibody siplizumab affects alloreactive T-cell subsets in allogeneic mixed lymphocyte reactions built from human PBMCs.

Library prep was done by the immunoSEQ multiplex PCR assay. Each sample had 9 x 10^4 or so TCR templates assayed by the deep sequencing platform. Genomic DNA extracted from sorted T cells was the material used for TCRbeta CDR3 sequencing. From the authors' description of their analysis: The R programming language was used for clonal analysis of TCRbeta CDR3 data. Comparing unstimulated samples against CFSE-low samples taken after the reaction was how alloreactive CD4+ and CD8+ clones were defined. By matching sequences to the repertoires of sorted unstimulated Treg and non-Treg cells, each alloreactive CD4+ clone was assigned a regulatory or non-regulatory origin. TCRdb's version of the immuneACCESS table is confined to in-frame rearrangements and falls short of the full clone set. An unresolved V gene accounts for under half of the shortfall where checked; the remainder is of unknown origin. From that table come the V and J calls and clone size; the DNA was used to work out D and trimming. The sample table contains more than 60,000 clones; only one count was recorded for approximately 93% of them. 4.5% to 6.5% of the sample is taken by the ten largest.

Sorted unstimulated T cells and proliferating T cells recovered from mixed lymphocyte reactions were subjected to TCRbeta CDR3 sequencing. Fresh whole blood from approximately 11 HLA-typed healthy donors served as the source for isolating PBMCs. The study at large found these results: The suppressive function of proliferating Tregs from siplizumab cultures was not functionally confirmed. Unstimulated naive T cells appeared more diverse than memory T cells, and naive cells seemed to contribute substantially to the alloresponse. The cumulative frequency of alloreactive sequences traceable to unstimulated CD4+ memory T cells was significantly reduced by siplizumab. In reactions with siplizumab, an average of approximately 69% of mappable alloreactive CD4+ clones were Treg-derived, compared with roughly 30% in control reactions. About 80-97% of proliferating CD4+ or CD8+ clones could not be given a naive or memory phenotype. Because sequences at frequencies below about 10^-5 were poorly captured, only a minor fraction of alloreactive clones could be mapped back to unstimulated subsets.

The origin of this receptor is a human donor in good health. Sequencing input: CD8+ T cells sorted from blood.

The CDR3 region: CASSRGYGDTEAFF. The base sequence is TGCGCCAGCAGCCGAGGGTATGGGGACACTGAAGCTTTCTTT. Recombination connected TRBV4-3 to TRBJ1-1; confidence is insufficient to name the D gene. The CDR3 spans 14 residues, from the cysteine through the phenylalanine. Only the CDR3 portion is preserved as DNA: 42 bases, with reading frame beginning at the first base. In the germline V gene, CDR1 corresponds to LGHNA and CDR2 to YSLEER. A distance of 12 bases separates the germline ends of V and J, which lose 4 bases and 3 bases respectively.